This T cell receptor beta chain appears in the sequencing data of a study of blood T cell repertoires in COVID-19. Here immunoSEQ multiplex PCR was the method, and the copy in TCRdb shows in-frame clones only, minus some. This sample carries tens of thousands of clones, 80% to 85% of them seen once, and the ten largest clones take under 2%. This CDR3 is 15 amino acids long. V lost 6 bases and J 0 bases, leaving 15 bases between the germline ends. Germline V gives CDR1 LGHDT, CDR2 YNNKEL (reference sequence). The sample was peripheral blood. The rearrangement joins TRBV3-1 (or the pseudogene TRBV3-2) to TRBJ2-7; the D gene is possibly TRBD1 (6 bases). The clonotype comes from a woman in her fifties or sixties with acute or convalescent COVID-19. The CDR3 is CASSPPRTASYEQYF. Written as DNA, the CDR3 is TGTGCCAGCAGTCCCCCCAGGACAGCCTCCTACGAGCAGTACTTC.